Listed here are 15 T cell receptor beta chains from one sample, sequenced in a study of OX40 agonist ivuxolimab in advanced cancers. Clones were sequenced by immunoSEQ multiplex PCR, and TCRdb holds only the in-frame ones, with some missing. The sample holds roughly 100,000 clones, about 92% seen once. The starting material was CD4+ or CD8+ T cells sorted from blood, obtained in a trial of the OX40 agonist ivuxolimab. The receptors shown here come from an adult with an advanced solid tumor such as melanoma, head and neck, liver or kidney cancer.

The CDR3: CAWSVTGYNYEQYF. The CDR3 DNA reads TGTGCCTGGAGTGTGACGGGGTACAACTACGAGCAGTACTTC. The gene calls are TRBV30 and TRBJ2-7, with D possibly matching TRBD2 (5 bases). In germline, CDR1 is GTSNPN, CDR2 SVGIG (reference sequence). The CDR3 length is 14 residues. Trimming took 0 bases from V and 3 from J, leaving 12 bases between them.

This chain connects TRBV28 to TRBJ2-1; D may be TRBD1 (6 bases). The CDR3 is 15 residues long. The ends were cut back, 8 bases at V and 2 bases at J, with 16 bases in the middle. Germline CDR1 MDHEN, CDR2 SYDVKM. The CDR3 DNA reads TGTGCCAGCCTTTTAGGGGGTTCCGCCTACAATGAGCAGTTCTTC. It specifies CASLLGGSAYNEQFF.

The chain combines TRBV15 with TRBJ2-2, with D hard to call. Per germline, CDR1 LNHNV and CDR2 YYDKDF (reference sequence). The germline V and J ends were trimmed by 0 bases and 6 bases, with 14 bases remaining between them. The CDR3 contains 16 residues. In DNA, the CDR3 is TGTGCCACCAGCAGAGAAGCAACGGTCCTCGCCGGGGAGCTGTTTTTT. Protein sequence: CATSREATVLAGELFF.

V and J are TRBV11-1 and TRBJ1-1, with D maybe TRBD1 (5 bases). V lost 2 bases, J lost 1 base, and 8 bases lay in between. The V gene's germline CDR1 is SGHAT and CDR2 FQDESV (reference sequence). There are 14 residues in the CDR3. CDR3 sequence reads: CASSLRGENTEAFF. The CDR3 DNA follows: TGTGCCAGCAGCTTAAGAGGGGAGAACACTGAAGCTTTCTTT.

V and J are TRBV20-1 and TRBJ1-2; unclear D gene. CDR3 length: 10 amino acids. The ends were cut back, 6 bases at V and 3 bases at J, with 5 bases in the middle. Germline CDR1 reads DFQATT; CDR2 reads SNEGSKA (reference sequence). The DNA for the CDR3 is TGCAGTGCCCTAGACTATGGCTACACCTTC. This translates into CSALDYGYTF.

The chain couples TRBV6-5 to TRBJ1-5; D is undetermined. Germline CDR1 MNHEY, CDR2 SVGAGI. V was shortened by 4 bases and J by 5 bases, with 6 bases between the two germline ends. The CDR3 spans 12 residues. CDR3 sequence: CASSFRDQPQHF. DNA for the CDR3: TGTGCCAGCAGTTTTAGGGATCAGCCCCAGCATTTT.

The rearrangement links TRBV5-1 to TRBJ2-7; 10 bases are shared with TRBD1. The CDR3 spans 13 residues. CDR1 and CDR2 (germline): SGHRS, YFSETQ. Trimming took 5 bases from V and 6 from J; bases not matched to a gene: 5. The CDR3 DNA is TGCGCCAGCAGGAGGGACAGGGGATTCGAGCAGTACTTC. Translating gives CASRRDRGFEQYF.

Turning to this clone: This same CDR3 is encoded by further DNA sequences in the sample. The chain uses TRBV7-2 and TRBJ2-1; D is undetermined. The CDR3 contains 13 residues. The germline gives CDR1 SGHTA, CDR2 FQGNSA. Trimming left V 3 bases short and J 4 bases short, with 7 bases between. The CDR3 spells CASSLGLYNEQFF. DNA of the CDR3: TGTGCCAGCAGCTTGGGCTTATACAATGAGCAGTTCTTC.

In this sample, this clone turned up once. The chain joins TRBV19 to TRBJ2-1, with D perhaps matching TRBD2 (6 bases). Germline-derived CDR1 and CDR2 are LNHDA and SQIVND (reference sequence). Trimming stripped 7 bases from V and 4 bases from J, with 11 bases between. The CDR3 loop spans 13 amino acids. This CDR3 reads CASTEGRYNEQFF. The CDR3 DNA is TGTGCCAGTACGGAGGGCCGGTACAATGAGCAGTTCTTC.

This chain links TRBV18 with TRBJ2-1, with D possibly being TRBD1 (5 bases). The CDR3 totals 16 residues. The germline gives CDR1 KGHSH, CDR2 LQKENI. V gave up 4 bases and J gave up 0 bases, with 13 bases separating them. The CDR3 coding sequence is TGTGCCAGCTCACGACAGACGGTGAGCTCCTACAATGAGCAGTTCTTC. Its protein product is CASSRQTVSSYNEQFF.

Note on this clone: Within the sample, other DNA sequences also encode this same CDR3. The chain couples TRBV7-2 to TRBJ2-3; D tentatively reads TRBD1 or TRBD2 (5 bases each). This CDR3 is 12 amino acids long. Germline V gene sequence: CDR1 SGHTA, CDR2 FQGNSA. Trimming shortened V by 1 base and J by 7 bases, and 6 bases separated the two germline ends. The CDR3 DNA is TGTGCCAGCAGCTTAGGGGGGAATACGCAGTATTTT. Translation gives CASSLGGNTQYF.

The chain is built from TRBV6-5 and TRBJ1-2, with D perhaps matching TRBD1 (5 bases). Germline V lookup: CDR1 MNHEY, CDR2 SVGAGI. The CDR3 spans 14 residues. V was pared by 4 bases and J by 8 bases, with 17 bases between. The CDR3 DNA sequence: TGTGCCAGCAGTTGGAGGGACGGCTTTGGAGGCTACACCTTC. The encoded protein is CASSWRDGFGGYTF.

The chain employs TRBV19 and TRBJ1-5, with D possibly TRBD1 on 5 matching bases. V lost 7 bases to trimming and J lost 5 bases, with 18 bases between them. CDR3 size: 15 residues. CDR1 and CDR2 (germline): LNHDA, SQIVND (reference sequence). DNA for the CDR3: TGTGCCAGTATGGTTATGGGGCAGGGTGATCAGCCCCAGCATTTT. Translation: CASMVMGQGDQPQHF.

This rearrangement joins TRBV5-1 to TRBJ2-1, with 14 bases lining up with TRBD2. This CDR3 has 14 amino acids. Germline trimming cut 3 bases from V and 13 bases from J; bases unmatched to any gene: 6. The V gene's germline CDR1 is SGHRS and CDR2 YFSETQ. CDR3 sequence (DNA): TGCGCCAGCAGCTACGGGACTAGCGGGGGAGAACAGTTCTTC. Its protein product is CASSYGTSGGEQFF.

This clone was recorded once. The chain combines TRBV19 with TRBJ1-4; D is unclear. The CDR3 has 11 residues. V gave up 8 bases and J gave up 7 bases, with 8 bases separating them. Germline assignment: CDR1 LNHDA and CDR2 SQIVND (reference sequence). The DNA of the CDR3 is TGTGCCAGTCAGTATGGTGAAAAACTGTTTTTT. Amino acid sequence: CASQYGEKLFF.